Detailed here is one TCR beta chain. What it binds is not known. Germline V gene data show CDR1 as SNHLY and CDR2 as FYNNEI. Unmatched junction bases numbered 10, after V lost 5 bases and J lost 9 bases. The CDR3 covers 14 residues. This sample was taken from a study of cytomegalovirus exposure and HLA in healthy donors. Study as a whole: An analysis done earlier identified 95 million to 140 million unique TCR beta sequences from about 180 million T cells.

Study findings and constraints: Among TCR beta chains, those listed as cytomegalovirus-associated numbered under 200. Some segments of the V type, notably TRBV6-2 and TRBV6-3, were excluded as indistinguishable.

The PCR made use of 60 Vbeta and 13 Jbeta primers. This table comes from immunoSEQ multiplex PCR, and its TCRdb copy is limited to in-frame clones, with some not included. Here the sample spans about 200,000 clones, around 79% being singletons. This rearrangement joins TRBV2 to TRBJ2-5; 9 nucleotides match TRBD1. The TCR was taken from a male donor in good health and CMV-seropositive. Input material: PBMCs. DNA for the CDR3: TGTGCCAGCAGTTCCGGACAGGGGTCCGGTCCCCAGTACTTC. Translated: CASSSGQGSGPQYF. Full variable domain (rest looked up from reference TRBV2 and TRBJ2-5): EPEVTQTPSHQVTQMGQEVILRCVPISNHLYFYWYRQILGQKVEFLVSFYNNEISEKSEIFDDQFSVERPDGSNFTLKIRSTKLEDSAMYFCASSSGQGSGPQYFGPGTRLLVL.